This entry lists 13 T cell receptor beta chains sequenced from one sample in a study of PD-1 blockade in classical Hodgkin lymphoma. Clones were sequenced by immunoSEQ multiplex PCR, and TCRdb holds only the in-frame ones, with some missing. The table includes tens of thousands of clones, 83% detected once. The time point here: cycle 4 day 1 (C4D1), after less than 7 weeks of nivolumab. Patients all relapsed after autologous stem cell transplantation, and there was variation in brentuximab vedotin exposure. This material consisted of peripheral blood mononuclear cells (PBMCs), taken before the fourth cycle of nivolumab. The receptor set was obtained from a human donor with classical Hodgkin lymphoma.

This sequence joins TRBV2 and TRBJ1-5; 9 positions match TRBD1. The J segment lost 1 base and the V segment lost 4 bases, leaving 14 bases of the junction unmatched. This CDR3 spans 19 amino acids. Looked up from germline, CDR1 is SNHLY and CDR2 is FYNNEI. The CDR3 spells CASSANRGQGLVSNQPQHF. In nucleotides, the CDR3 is TGTGCCAGCAGTGCGAACAGGGGGCAGGGTTTAGTAAGCAATCAGCCCCAGCATTTT.

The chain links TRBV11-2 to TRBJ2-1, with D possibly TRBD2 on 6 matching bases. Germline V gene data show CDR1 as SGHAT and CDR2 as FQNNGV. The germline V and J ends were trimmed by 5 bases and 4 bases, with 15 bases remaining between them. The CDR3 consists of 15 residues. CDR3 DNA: TGTGCCAGCAGCATGCGGGGCTTAGGTTACAATGAGCAGTTCTTC. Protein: CASSMRGLGYNEQFF.

CDR3 loop: CSAPNDSQETQYF. The CDR3 coding sequence is TGCAGCGCTCCCAACGACAGCCAAGAGACCCAGTACTTC. J is TRBJ2-5 and V is TRBV29-1; possible D gene TRBD1, 5 bases. V lost 7 bases, J lost 1 base, and 13 bases lay in between. This CDR3 region has 13 residues. CDR1 and CDR2 from the germline V gene are SQVTM and ANQGSEA. Full variable domain (rest looked up from reference TRBV29-1 and TRBJ2-5): SAVISQKPSRDICQRGTSLTIQCQVDSQVTMMFWYRQQPGQSLTLIATANQGSEATYESGFVIDKFPISRPNLTFSTLTVSNMSPEDSSIYLCSAPNDSQETQYFGPGTRLLVL.

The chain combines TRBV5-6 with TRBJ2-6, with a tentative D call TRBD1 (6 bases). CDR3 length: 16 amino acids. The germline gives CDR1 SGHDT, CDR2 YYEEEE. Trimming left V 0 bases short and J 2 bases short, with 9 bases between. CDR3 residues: CASSLVAGAGANVLTF. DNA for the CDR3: TGTGCCAGCAGCTTGGTAGCAGGGGCTGGGGCCAACGTCCTGACTTTC.

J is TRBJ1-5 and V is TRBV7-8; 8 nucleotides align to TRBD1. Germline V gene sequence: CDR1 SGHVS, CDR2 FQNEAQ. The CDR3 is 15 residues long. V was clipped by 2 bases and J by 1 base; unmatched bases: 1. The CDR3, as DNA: TGTGCCAGCAGCTTACAGGGGGCGAGCAATCAGCCCCAGCATTTT. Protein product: CASSLQGASNQPQHF.

As DNA, the CDR3 is TGTGCCAGCAGCTCCCCTGGGGTTCGAGTTCTCGGGGAGCTGTTTTTT. Amino acid sequence: CASSSPGVRVLGELFF. The J gene is TRBJ2-2, the V gene TRBV7-9, with D unresolved. The CDR3 contains 16 residues. Germline V gene lookup returns CDR1 SEHNR and CDR2 FQNEAQ (reference sequence). V lost 4 bases to trimming and J lost 7 bases, with 19 bases between them.

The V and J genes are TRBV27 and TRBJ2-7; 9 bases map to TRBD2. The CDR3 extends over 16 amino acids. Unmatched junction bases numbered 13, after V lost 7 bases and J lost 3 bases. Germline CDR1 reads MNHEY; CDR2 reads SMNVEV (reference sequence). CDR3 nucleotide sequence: TGTGCCAGCACCCCGGCGGGGGGGGCCATAGGCTACGAGCAGTACTTC. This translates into CASTPAGGAIGYEQYF.

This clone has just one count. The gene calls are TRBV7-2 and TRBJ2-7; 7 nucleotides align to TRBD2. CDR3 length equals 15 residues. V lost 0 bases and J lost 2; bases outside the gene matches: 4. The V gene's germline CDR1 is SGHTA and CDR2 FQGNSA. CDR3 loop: CASSLASGVTYEQYF. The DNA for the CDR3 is TGTGCCAGCAGCTTAGCGAGCGGGGTTACCTACGAGCAGTACTTC.

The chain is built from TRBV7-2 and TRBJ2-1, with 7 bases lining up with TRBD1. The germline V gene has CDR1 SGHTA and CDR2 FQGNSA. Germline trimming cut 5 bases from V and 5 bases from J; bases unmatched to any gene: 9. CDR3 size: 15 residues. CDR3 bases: TGTGCCAGCAGCCGACAGGGAATGGGGAACAATGAGCAGTTCTTC. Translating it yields CASSRQGMGNNEQFF.

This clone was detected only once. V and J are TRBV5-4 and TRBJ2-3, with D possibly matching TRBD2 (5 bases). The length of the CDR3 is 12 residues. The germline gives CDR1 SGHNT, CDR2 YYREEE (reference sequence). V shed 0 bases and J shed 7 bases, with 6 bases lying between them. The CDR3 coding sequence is TGTGCCAGCAGCTTGGACGGGAATACGCAGTATTTT. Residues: CASSLDGNTQYF.

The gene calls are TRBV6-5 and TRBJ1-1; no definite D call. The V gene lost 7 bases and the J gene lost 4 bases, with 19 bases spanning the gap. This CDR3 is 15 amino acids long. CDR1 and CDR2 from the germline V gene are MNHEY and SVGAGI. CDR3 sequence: CASTKERGVGTEAFF. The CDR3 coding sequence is TGTGCCAGCACCAAGGAGCGGGGTGTCGGCACTGAAGCTTTCTTT.

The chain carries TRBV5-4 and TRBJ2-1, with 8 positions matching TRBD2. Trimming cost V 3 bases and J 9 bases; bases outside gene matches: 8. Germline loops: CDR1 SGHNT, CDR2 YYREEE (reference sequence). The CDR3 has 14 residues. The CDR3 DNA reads TGTGCCAGCAGCTCTGGAGTAGCGGGGACTGAGCAGTTCTTC. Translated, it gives CASSSGVAGTEQFF.

DNA for the CDR3: TGTGCCAGTAGTTCCTCCGGGACAGGGCGACACGAGCAGTACTTC. Its protein product is CASSSSGTGRHEQYF. The chain links TRBV19 to TRBJ2-7; 9 nucleotides agree with TRBD1. Germline V CDR1 and CDR2: LNHDA, SQIVND (reference sequence). The CDR3 has 15 residues. After removal of 5 bases from V and 5 bases from J, the junction contained 10 bases not matched to a gene.